This T cell receptor (beta chain) came from a study of PD-L1 blockade in urothelial cancer. Background on the study: Men with urothelial cancer arising in the bladder made up about nine tenths of the roughly 29 patients. Blood was evaluated 3 weeks (second dose) and 6 weeks after therapy began.

Time point denoted: pretreatment peripheral blood. It was locally advanced or metastatic urothelial carcinoma that patients had. Findings and limits, study-wide: Lower than median blood TCR clonality before treatment predicted better survival.

Between the trimmed V and J ends, which lost 6 bases and 0 bases, there was a span of 12 bases. The CDR3 is made up of 16 amino acids. From germline, CDR1 is ENHRY and CDR2 SYGVKD. Concerning this clone itself: Its cognate antigen is unknown.

Produced via immunoSEQ multiplex PCR; TCRdb's table is partial and in-frame only. The table lists under 95,000 clones, 84% of them singletons, with around a tenth in the top ten. Sequenced here: PBMCs, sampled around atezolizumab (anti-PD-L1) treatment. The chain uses TRBV10-3 and TRBJ2-6, with unresolved D. The TCR was taken from a woman in her 70s with urothelial cancer. CDR3 region: CAISEPTTSGANVLTF. CDR3 DNA sequence: TGTGCCATCAGCGAACCAACAACCTCTGGGGCCAACGTCCTGACTTTC.